This section outlines one T cell receptor beta chain sequence together with its context. The data are from a study of blood T cell repertoires in COVID-19. Study summary: Sample material is recorded as cDNA or gDNA derived from T cells, B-cell-depleted T cells, or PBMCs.

Profiling relied on immunoSEQ multiplex PCR, and the TCRdb table lists in-frame clones only, not all of them. This sample carries fewer than 250,000 clones, approximately 80% of them seen once, and the ten largest clones take about 20%. This CDR3 has 15 amino acids. Per germline, CDR1 MNHEY and CDR2 SVGAGI. Trimming pared 10 bases from V and 2 bases from J, leaving 21 bases between. Sequenced material: peripheral blood. This clonotype originated in a man aged 30 to 39 with active or convalescent COVID-19. This chain links TRBV6-5 with TRBJ2-7; a weak D match, TRBD1 (6 bases). CDR3 DNA sequence: TGTGCCACACGAATGACTACAGGGTCACCCTACGAGCAGTACTTC. Translating it yields CATRMTTGSPYEQYF.